This is a list of T cell receptor beta chains from one sample in a study of CD8 T cells in Susac syndrome. TCRdb passed the immunoSEQ multiplex PCR reads through MiXCR, listing each CDR3 protein once. In the table there are 150,000 to 200,000 distinct CDR3 sequences, approximately 93% of which are singletons. Sequencing input: CD4+ T cells from PBMCs. Receptor source: a human donor with multiple sclerosis. Both conserved end residues are part of each CDR3. A D gene is named only where the DNA matches it firmly. Where a row states a size, it is once, few, many or the class of an expanded clone; other rows omit it.

J,V,size,D,DNA,CDR3
TRBJ2-7,TRBV25-1,-,TRBD1,TGTGCCAGCAGTGCAACCGGGACAGGTAACTCCTACGAGCAGTACTTC,CASSATGTGNSYEQYF
TRBJ2-1,TRBV7-2,-,-,TGCGCCAGCAGCCGATTCGGGACTCGAAAGGTTGAGCAGTTCTTC,CASSRFGTRKVEQFF
TRBJ2-5,TRBV6-1,-,TRBD2,TGTGCCAGCAGGGCTTCTAGCGGGAGGGTTGAGACCCAGTACTTC,CASRASSGRVETQYF
TRBJ2-5,TRBV6-6,-,-,TGTGCCAGCAGTTATAGTCTTGCGGGGCAAGAGACCCAGTACTTC,CASSYSLAGQETQYF
TRBJ1-1,TRBV7-9,-,TRBD1,TGTGCCAGCAGCCCTGGGACAGGCAAAGCTTTCTTT,CASSPGTGKAFF
TRBJ2-5,TRBV18,-,-,TGTGCCAGCTCACCAGAATCAGAGACCCAGTACTTC,CASSPESETQYF
TRBJ1-2,TRBV30,-,-,TGTGCCTGGACCCGGCGGGGCTCCAGGGACTATGGCTACACCTTC,CAWTRRGSRDYGYTF
TRBJ2-2,TRBV19,once,-,TGTGCCAGTAGTATTAGTAGGGGTAGGCTGTTTTTT,CASSISRGRLFF
TRBJ2-3,TRBV5-1,-,-,TGCGCCAGCAGCTTGATGGCGACTAGCACAGATACGCAGTATTTT,CASSLMATSTDTQYF
TRBJ2-1,TRBV4-1,-,TRBD2,TGCGCCAGCAGCCAACCCACTAGCGGGACCTACAATGAGCAGTTCTTC,CASSQPTSGTYNEQFF
TRBJ1-2,TRBV12-3/TRBV12-4,-,-,TGTGCCAGCAGCAACCTTGGGACGGCCTATGGCTACACCTTC,CASSNLGTAYGYTF
TRBJ1-1,TRBV7-8,-,TRBD1,TGTGCCAGCAGCCGCGAGGGACAGCTACTGAACACTGAAGCTTTCTTT,CASSREGQLLNTEAFF
TRBJ2-1,TRBV2,-,-,TGTGCCAGTCTGACCCAGATCTACAATGAGCAGTTCTTC,CASLTQIYNEQFF
TRBJ2-3,TRBV28,-,-,TGTGCCAGCAGCCAGCGGAAAGGCACAGATACGCAGTATTTT,CASSQRKGTDTQYF
TRBJ1-4,TRBV28,-,-,TGTGCCAGCAGTTTGTTGGGAGGGAACAATGAAAAACTGTTTTTT,CASSLLGGNNEKLFF
TRBJ2-1,TRBV9,-,TRBD2,TGTGCCAGCAGCCCTAGCGGGGCTCACTCCTACAATGAGCAGTTCTTC,CASSPSGAHSYNEQFF
TRBJ2-7,TRBV2,-,-,TGTGCCAGCAGTGAAGCGCTTTGGGACCCCCGAGAGCAGTACTTC,CASSEALWDPREQYF
TRBJ2-7,TRBV3-1,-,-,TGTGCCAGCAGCCCAGCAAGGGATCTCGGCGAGCAGTACTTC,CASSPARDLGEQYF
TRBJ1-1,TRBV11-2,few,-,TGTGCCAGCAGCATCCGGGACACGGTAAAAGCTTTCTTT,CASSIRDTVKAFF
TRBJ2-1,TRBV19,-,TRBD2,TGTGCCAGTAGTACTGCGGGACTAGCGGGAGGAGAGCAGTTCTTC,CASSTAGLAGGEQFF
TRBJ2-7,TRBV5-1,-,-,TGCGCCAGCAGCTTGGCCGGACTCCACGAGCAGTACTTC,CASSLAGLHEQYF
TRBJ1-4,TRBV10-3,-,-,TGTGCCATCAGACCGACAGGCTCCGAAAAACTGTTTTTT,CAIRPTGSEKLFF
TRBJ2-7,TRBV18,-,TRBD2,TGTGCCAGCTCAGGTAGCGGGAGTTTGTACGAGCAGTACTTC,CASSGSGSLYEQYF
TRBJ2-7,TRBV6-1,-,-,TGTGCCAGCAGTCCCTTTCTCGGCCCGCTTAGCTCCTACGAGCAGTACTTC,CASSPFLGPLSSYEQYF
TRBJ2-3,TRBV2,once,-,TGTGCCAGCAGTGAACGCCCCCGAAGCACAGATACGCAGTATTTT,CASSERPRSTDTQYF
TRBJ1-2,TRBV12-3/TRBV12-4,-,-,TGTGCCAGCAGTAACCAGGGTGACGGCTACACCTTC,CASSNQGDGYTF
TRBJ1-2,TRBV20-1,-,-,TGCAGTGCTAGGGGAGACTATGGCTACACCTTC,CSARGDYGYTF
TRBJ2-7,TRBV18,-,TRBD2,TGTGCCAGCTCACCCCCCGGTGTGGGGACAAAAACTAGCGGGAGGGCCTACGAGCAGTACTTC,CASSPPGVGTKTSGRAYEQYF
TRBJ2-5,TRBV5-4,-,TRBD2,TGTGCCAGCAGCTTGAAGCGGGGGGTTCAAGAGACCCAGTACTTC,CASSLKRGVQETQYF
TRBJ2-1,TRBV19,-,-,TGTGCCAGTAGTACCCTAGCCACCACTGAGCAGTTCTTC,CASSTLATTEQFF
TRBJ1-5,TRBV2,-,-,TGTGCCAGCAGTGACAGGGGAGGATATAGCAATCAGCCCCAGCATTTT,CASSDRGGYSNQPQHF
TRBJ2-3,TRBV6-5,-,TRBD2,TGTGCCAGCAGTTTGGGACTAGCGTCCACAGATACGCAGTATTTT,CASSLGLASTDTQYF
TRBJ1-1,TRBV20-1,-,-,TGCAGTGCTAGTCGGGGGGCCCAACTGAACACTGAAGCTTTCTTT,CSASRGAQLNTEAFF
TRBJ1-2,TRBV28,-,-,TGTGCCAGCTCCTATGGCGGCTACACCTTC,CASSYGGYTF
TRBJ2-5,TRBV10-3,-,-,TGTGCCATCACTACAGGGACTTCACCGGGGGAGACCCAGTACTTC,CAITTGTSPGETQYF
TRBJ2-3,TRBV6-5,-,TRBD2,TGTGCCAGCAGTTACTCGGGACTACGCACAGATACGCAGTATTTT,CASSYSGLRTDTQYF
TRBJ2-2,TRBV9,-,-,TGTGCCAGCAGCGTAACCCCGGTTGGAAACACCGGGGAGCTGTTTTTT,CASSVTPVGNTGELFF
TRBJ1-5,TRBV4-1,-,TRBD1,TGCGCCAGCAGCCAAGTCGCGTCAGGGGGCTATCAGCCCCAGCATTTT,CASSQVASGGYQPQHF